The source of this T cell receptor (beta chain) is a study of technical replicates of blood from a few donors. Concerning this clone itself: The CDR3 does not close with the conserved phenylalanine or tryptophan, likely indicating a read error. Because the CDR3's place on the DNA is in doubt, the DNA is left out and the CDR3 is given as listed by TCRdb.

Clones were read by immunoSEQ multiplex PCR, and TCRdb kept only the in-frame ones, dropping some. The table lists more than 65,000 clones, about nine tenths of them singletons. Germline CDR1 reads SGHVS; CDR2 reads FQNEAQ. The CDR3 has 12 amino acids, counting both end residues. The sequencing input was T cells isolated from PBMCs. The clonotype comes from a human donor in good health. The rearrangement uses TRBV7-8 and TRBJ2-7; TRBD1, as called in the table, went unchecked against the DNA. The CDR3 is CASSPVTGELLN.